This T cell receptor beta chain was captured by sequencing in a study of Graves' ophthalmopathy and Graves' hyperthyroidism (dated by TCRdb to between 2017 and 2018). Broadly, across the study: Peripheral blood was collected before any treatment was given, at the time of initial diagnosis. The study used TCR beta repertoire signatures to distinguish Graves' ophthalmopathy from Graves' hyperthyroidism and to predict progression to ophthalmopathy. In total, 135 blood samples were TCR-sequenced: 43 ophthalmopathy, some 72 hyperthyroidism and roughly 17 hyperthyroidism-to-ophthalmopathy patients. To explore V-J signatures distinguishing ophthalmopathy from hyperthyroidism, a discovery set of roughly 100 patients (roughly 45 ophthalmopathy, 57 stable hyperthyroidism) was enrolled. An independent validation cohort was composed of roughly 18 hyperthyroidism patients and 17 patients who later progressed from hyperthyroidism to ophthalmopathy. In over 5 hyperthyroidism patients, the T-cell repertoire of thyroid tissue was compared with the T-cell repertoire of blood. Once sampling was done, hyperthyroidism patients were given methimazole at a starting dose of 30 mg daily, while ophthalmopathy patients were given high-dose intravenous methylprednisolone. Overall study outcomes, separate from this receptor: Among expanded thyroid clonotypes with frequency above 0.001, most also showed up in blood, which suggests that blood repertoires may reflect the thyroid immune response. No statistical method was used to predetermine the sample size, and group allocation was not hidden from the investigators. In validation, the model predicted ophthalmopathy progression with 70.59% sensitivity and less than 80% specificity; roughly 11 predicted patients were CT-confirmed with GO in a median of 6.5 months. In cross-validation, the 13-signature model distinguished ophthalmopathy from stable hyperthyroidism with nearly 90% sensitivity and around 81% specificity, and in the test set the corresponding values were roughly 78% and 74%.

Concerning this clonotype: There is no known antigen for this receptor. Per-base qualities were not stored, and no clone one base away is much larger.

For repertoire sequencing, TCR beta CDR3 regions were amplified from RNA transcripts. The first round was an RT-PCR using HTBI primers with the Qiagen OneStep RT-PCR kit, and this first round was followed by a second-round multiplex PCR, then size selection and purification. Sequencing of the libraries was carried out on an Illumina HiSeq2000 in paired-end mode with 100 bp reads. The study's own analysis went as follows. SOAPnuke was used to process the reads, removing any read that contained adapters or uncalled bases, had a mean Phred below 15, or lacked an exact match to the constant primer or identifier. COPE v1.2.5 was used to merge high-quality paired reads. Each unique nucleotide sequence was defined as a clonotype, and clonotypes were aligned to IMGT TRB V, D and J references with MiTCR v1.1. Analysis was restricted to V-J combinations with a frequency above 0.0001, which covered over 98% of repertoires. A TCR clonal expansion and chaos score per V-J combination was defined as the ratio of F50 clonal expansion to chaos observed in the TCRdist matrix. Welch's t-statistics and random forest were used to reduce features to about a dozen V-J combinations, which were fed into a naive Bayes classifier. The Morisita-Horn index was used to measure how similar the thyroid and blood repertoires were. TCRdb passed the public sequencing reads through fastp at Q25 and MiXCR, retaining productive beta sequences. Rows are unified per CDR3 protein, each entry keeping the most common DNA and genes. The V and J calls were determined by TCRdb, not by the authors. In this sample the table shows about 700,000 distinct CDR3 sequences, 35% to 45% of which occur a single time. The top ten clonotypes cover over 2.5% of the sample.

Spanning cysteine to phenylalanine, the CDR3 consists of 16 amino acids. Here the CDR3 DNA is all that survives: 48 bases in frame from base 1. Deletion took 3 bases off V and 6 bases off J, with a span of 20 bases between the germline ends. The germline V gene specifies SGHTA as CDR1 and FQGNSA as CDR2. Patients with ophthalmopathy had moderately to severely active disease, with a Clinical Activity Score of 3 or more, a NOSPECS grade of 4 or more, and a disease duration of less than 3 months. Patients with other autoimmune diseases, uncontrolled infections, pregnancy or lactation were excluded. Diagnosis was based on clinical symptoms, serum thyroxine, TRAb, thyroid ultrasound and orbital computed tomography. Using Ficoll-Paque density gradient centrifugation, PBMCs were isolated from about 9.4 ml of fresh peripheral blood. Total RNA was extracted with Trizol reagent and quality-checked on an Agilent 2100 Bioanalyzer.

Input material: peripheral blood. In this chain, TRBV7-2 is recombined with TRBJ1-2, with the identity of the D gene unclear. The source is an adult man with Graves' ophthalmopathy. The nucleotide sequence reads TGTGCCAGCAGCTTGTTTGGCAGGATCGAAACGGATGGCTACACCTTC. The resulting protein is CASSLFGRIETDGYTF.